These 21 T cell receptor beta chains share one sample of origin, sequenced in a study of sequential checkpoint blockade in melanoma. This sample's treatment: randomized to nivolumab then ipilimumab (arm A) or the reverse (arm B). Repertoires were generated with immunoSEQ multiplex PCR, while TCRdb's copy carries only in-frame clones and drops some. The repertoire has over 25,000 clones, approximately 81% of them found once; the top ten carry 15% to 20%. The sequenced sample was CD8+ T cells sorted from blood (inferred from file names), obtained from a patient given nivolumab and ipilimumab in sequence. These receptors came from a human donor with melanoma.

As DNA, the CDR3 is TGTGCCAGCAGCCAAGGGACCCTACGCGGGAGGGCCCTGTGGGGCGAGCAGTACTTC. Translation: CASSQGTLRGRALWGEQYF. V and J are TRBV14 and TRBJ2-7, with TRBD2 identical over 9 bases. V was clipped by 1 base and J by 6 bases; unmatched bases: 19. Germline V gives CDR1 SGHDN, CDR2 FVKESK. This CDR3 has 19 residues.

This clone was seen a single time. This chain links TRBV27 with TRBJ1-2; tentatively, D is TRBD1 (5 bases). V lost 5 bases, J lost 4 bases, and 11 bases lay in between. Germline V CDR1 and CDR2: MNHEY, SMNVEV (reference sequence). The CDR3 has 13 residues. The CDR3 reads CASSPLTVYGYTF. The CDR3 nucleotides are TGTGCCAGCAGTCCCCTGACAGTCTATGGCTACACCTTC.

The chain is built from TRBV6-6 and TRBJ1-4, with unresolved D. CDR3 length equals 13 residues. With 0 bases removed from V and 5 bases from J, the gap between germline ends came to 4 bases. Germline V gene lookup returns CDR1 MNHNY and CDR2 SVGAGI (reference sequence). CDR3 sequence (DNA): TGTGCCAGCAGTTACTCGTTAAATGAAAAACTGTTTTTT. It yields the protein CASSYSLNEKLFF.

In its sample, this clone was seen a few times. J is TRBJ2-7 and V is TRBV28; TRBD2 agrees at 7 bases. Germline CDR1 and CDR2: MDHEN and SYDVKM. V shed 3 bases and J 5 bases; nucleotides not matched to a gene: 4. CDR3 size: 13 residues. The CDR3 coding sequence is TGTGCCAGCAGTTTCGGGGAGGGCGACGAGCAGTACTTC. This gives the protein CASSFGEGDEQYF.

The gene calls are TRBV16 and TRBJ1-1, with TRBD1 matching 10 bases. CDR3 size: 17 residues. From germline, CDR1 is KGHSY and CDR2 FQNENV. V lost 1 base to trimming and J lost 7 bases; unmatched junction nucleotides: 12. The CDR3 coding sequence is TGTGCCAGCAGCCAATTTGGGACAGGGGTCTTCCTGGGTGAAGCTTTCTTT. As protein: CASSQFGTGVFLGEAFF.

To note about this clone: The identical CDR3 is also encoded by other nucleotide sequences in the sample. V usage is TRBV28 and J usage is TRBJ1-2; maybe TRBD1 (5 bases). This CDR3 region has 14 residues. CDR1 is MDHEN and CDR2 is SYDVKM in the germline V gene. Trimming took 2 bases from V and 3 from J, leaving 10 bases between them. CDR3 coding DNA: TGTGCCAGCAGTTTACAGGGTTGGGACTATGGCTACACCTTC. This encodes CASSLQGWDYGYTF.

The rearrangement uses TRBV5-6 and TRBJ1-5; weak D call: TRBD1 (6 bases). The CDR3 totals 15 residues. Germline-derived CDR1 and CDR2 are SGHDT and YYEEEE. Deletions cut 4 bases from V and 7 bases from J, with 18 bases between. CDR3 nucleotides: TGTGCCAGCAGCACGGGATGGGGGCCCGGGCAGCCCCAGCATTTT. As protein: CASSTGWGPGQPQHF.

The chain has TRBV10-3 and TRBJ2-1; 7 positions agree with TRBD1. Germline CDR1 reads ENHRY; CDR2 reads SYGVKD. The CDR3 runs to 15 residues. The trim removed 2 bases at V and 2 bases at J, leaving 3 bases unmatched. DNA for the CDR3: TGTGCCATCAGTGAGACAGGGGACCCCTACAATGAGCAGTTCTTC. Its protein product is CAISETGDPYNEQFF.

The rearrangement links TRBV7-9 to TRBJ1-5; tentative D call: TRBD1 (6 bases). This CDR3 comprises 17 residues. Trimming took off 5 bases at V and 2 bases at J, with 19 bases between the two ends. Germline assignment: CDR1 SEHNR and CDR2 FQNEAQ (reference sequence). CDR3 amino acids: CASSQGGGASGNQPQHF. The DNA for the CDR3 is TGTGCCAGCAGCCAAGGGGGGGGAGCAAGTGGCAATCAGCCCCAGCATTTT.

V is TRBV4-3 and J is TRBJ1-2; weak D call: TRBD1 (5 bases). Trimming took off 1 base at V and 1 base at J, with 10 bases between the two ends. Looked up from germline, CDR1 is LGHNA and CDR2 is YSLEER. The CDR3 loop spans 15 amino acids. CDR3: CASSQVLDSNYGYTF. Written as DNA, the CDR3 is TGCGCCAGCAGCCAAGTCTTAGACAGTAACTATGGCTACACCTTC.

The J gene is TRBJ2-5, the V gene TRBV10-2, with a possible D match to TRBD1 (6 bases). Per the germline V gene, CDR1 is WSHSY and CDR2 is SAAADI. The CDR3 totals 13 residues. V was clipped by 9 bases and J by 5 bases, with 16 bases between them. In nucleotides, the CDR3 is TGCGCCAGTAGACAGGACCCGGGGGAGACCCAGTACTTC. Its translation is CASRQDPGETQYF.

The V and J genes are TRBV28 and TRBJ2-7; D unclear. CDR3 length: 14 amino acids. Germline CDR1 MDHEN, CDR2 SYDVKM. Trimming pared 1 base from V and 3 bases from J, leaving 10 bases between. The DNA for the CDR3 is TGTGCCAGCAGTTTATTCGACAATAGCTACGAGCAGTACTTC. Translated: CASSLFDNSYEQYF. Using reference TRBV28 and TRBJ2-7 for the parts outside the CDR3, the full variable domain is DVKVTQSSRYLVKRTGEKVFLECVQDMDHENMFWYRQDPGLGLRLIYFSYDVKMKEKGDIPEGYSVSREKKERFSLILESASTNQTSMYLCASSLFDNSYEQYFGPGTRLTVT.

In nucleotides, the CDR3 is TGTGCCAGCAGGCCTGACAGGGGATCGAGCTCTGGAAACACCATATATTTT. Translated, it gives CASRPDRGSSSGNTIYF. V usage is TRBV7-9 and J usage is TRBJ1-3; 8 nucleotides align to TRBD1. With 6 bases clipped from V and 0 bases from J, the junction kept 10 bases outside the gene matches. CDR1 and CDR2 (germline): SEHNR, FQNEAQ (reference sequence). This CDR3 comprises 17 residues.

The chain joins TRBV5-6 to TRBJ1-6; 7 bases match TRBD1. There are 14 residues in the CDR3. Germline CDR1 is SGHDT and CDR2 is YYEEEE. Trimming took 3 bases from V and 7 from J; bases not matched to a gene: 4. The chain's CDR3 is CASSSGTENSPLHF. CDR3 DNA sequence: TGTGCCAGCAGCTCCGGGACAGAAAATTCACCCCTCCACTTT.

The chain employs TRBV27 and TRBJ2-5; 12 nucleotides line up with TRBD1. The V segment lost 6 bases and the J segment 6 bases; nucleotides outside the gene matches: 11. The germline gives CDR1 MNHEY, CDR2 SMNVEV (reference sequence). This CDR3 has 16 residues. CDR3 in DNA: TGTGCCAGCAGCTTAGGAGGGACAGGGGGCACGAAGACCCAGTACTTC. It yields the protein CASSLGGTGGTKTQYF.

V usage is TRBV4-3 and J usage is TRBJ1-4, with TRBD1 as a possible D gene (5 bases). Germline values: CDR1 LGHNA, CDR2 YSLEER. V lost 0 bases and J lost 3, with 17 bases in between. The CDR3 loop spans 18 amino acids. DNA of the CDR3: TGCGCCAGCAGCCAAGATGGGCCTGACAGTACTTCTAATGAAAAACTGTTTTTT. Amino acid sequence: CASSQDGPDSTSNEKLFF.

Written as DNA, the CDR3 is TGCGCCAGCAGCTTGCAACAGGGGGTCTTAATTGGGGCCAACGTCCTGACTTTC. Protein: CASSLQQGVLIGANVLTF. The rearrangement uses TRBV5-1 and TRBJ2-6, with TRBD1 matching over 8 bases. CDR3 length: 18 amino acids. Trimming cost V 1 base and J 3 bases; bases outside gene matches: 9. Looked up from germline, CDR1 is SGHRS and CDR2 is YFSETQ.

This chain connects TRBV7-9 to TRBJ1-4; 8 positions agree with TRBD1. The CDR3 spans 16 residues. J lost 7 bases, V lost 0 bases, and 7 bases had no gene match. Per germline, CDR1 SEHNR and CDR2 FQNEAQ (reference sequence). The CDR3 loop reads CASSLARQGIFEKLFF. CDR3 DNA: TGTGCCAGCAGCTTAGCGAGACAGGGGATTTTTGAAAAACTGTTTTTT.

The gene calls are TRBV27 and TRBJ1-5; unclear D gene. CDR3 length: 15 amino acids. Per the germline V gene, CDR1 is MNHEY and CDR2 is SMNVEV (reference sequence). Between the trimmed V and J ends, which lost 4 bases and 1 base, there was a span of 11 bases. This CDR3 is CASSSVGRSNQPQHF. The CDR3 DNA reads TGTGCCAGCAGTTCAGTGGGGAGGAGCAATCAGCCCCAGCATTTT.

DNA of the CDR3: TGTGCCAGCAGTTCCCGGGACAGGGGGCGTGAGTACTTC. It is translated as CASSSRDRGREYF. The chain is built from TRBV28 and TRBJ2-7; 12 positions match TRBD1. The CDR3 loop spans 13 amino acids. V lost 4 bases, J lost 11 bases, and 6 bases stayed unmatched. Germline loops: CDR1 MDHEN, CDR2 SYDVKM.

The V and J genes are TRBV4-3 and TRBJ1-3; the D is unclear. Trimming removed 2 bases from V and 3 bases from J, with 11 bases in between. CDR3 length: 15 residues. Germline V gives CDR1 LGHNA, CDR2 YSLEER. The CDR3 sequence: CASSQQDTVGNTIYF. CDR3 nucleotides: TGCGCCAGCAGCCAACAAGATACTGTTGGAAACACCATATATTTT.